This is a list of T cell receptor beta chains from one sample in a study of memory CD4+ T cells and cytomegalovirus serostatus. TCRdb keeps only in-frame clones here, not all; method: immunoSEQ multiplex PCR. The sample shows about 52,000 clones, more than 70% of them seen only once. The source material was memory CD4+ T cells from blood. The source of these receptors is an adult in good health and CMV-seropositive. CDR3s include the opening cysteine and the closing phenylalanine or tryptophan. A D gene is named only where the DNA matches it firmly. Size is stated for part of the rows, as once, few or many counts, or as a class when the clone is expanded.

TRBV19	TRBJ2-1	-	-	CASGQWDEQFF	TGTGCCAGCGGCCAATGGGATGAGCAGTTCTTC
TRBV5-4	TRBJ2-7	-	-	CASSKENVDEQYF	TGTGCCAGCAGCAAGGAAAATGTCGACGAGCAGTACTTC
TRBV2	TRBJ2-2	-	-	CASNQANTGELFF	TGTGCCAGCAACCAGGCGAACACCGGGGAGCTGTTTTTT
TRBV2	TRBJ2-7	few	TRBD2	CASSSGPGTSRREQYF	TGTGCCAGCAGTTCTGGCCCCGGGACTAGTAGACGCGAGCAGTACTTC
TRBV30	TRBJ1-2	-	-	CAWRPNRVRNGYTF	TGTGCCTGGAGACCCAACAGGGTCAGGAATGGCTACACCTTC
TRBV6-5	TRBJ2-2	few	-	CASSSRWNTGELFF	TGTGCCAGCAGTTCGAGGTGGAACACCGGGGAGCTGTTTTTT
TRBV7-8	TRBJ1-4	-	TRBD1	CASSGMGQGVNEKLFF	TGTGCCAGCAGCGGAATGGGACAGGGGGTAAATGAAAAACTGTTTTTT
TRBV4-1	TRBJ1-4	-	-	CASSALGETTNEKLFF	TGCGCCAGCAGCGCCTTGGGGGAAACAACTAATGAAAAACTGTTTTTT
TRBV10-3	TRBJ2-7	-	-	CAISESTKPGAIKYEQYF	TGTGCCATCAGTGAGTCGACGAAACCAGGGGCCATCAAATACGAGCAGTACTTC
TRBV5-1	TRBJ2-5	-	-	CASSMGPEGQETQYF	TGCGCCAGCAGCATGGGACCAGAGGGTCAAGAGACCCAGTACTTC
TRBV14	TRBJ1-1	-	TRBD1	CASSLQGRTEAFF	TGTGCCAGCAGTCTACAGGGGAGGACTGAAGCTTTCTTT
TRBV28	TRBJ2-2	-	TRBD1	CASRNRGNTGELFF	TGTGCCAGCAGGAACAGGGGAAACACCGGGGAGCTGTTTTTT
TRBV7-8	TRBJ2-7	-	TRBD2	CASSNPAALADSWEQYF	TGTGCCAGCAGCAACCCGGCTGCACTAGCGGATTCCTGGGAGCAGTACTTC
TRBV6-4	TRBJ2-7	-	TRBD2	CAPRVGGFYEQYF	TGTGCCCCCCGTGTGGGGGGGTTCTACGAGCAGTACTTC
TRBV4-2	TRBJ1-4	few	-	CASSLRGATNEKLFF	TGTGCCAGCAGCCTAAGAGGAGCAACTAATGAAAAACTGTTTTTT
TRBV2	TRBJ2-7	-	-	CASSRGVYEQYF	TGTGCCAGCAGCCGAGGGGTCTACGAGCAGTACTTC
TRBV2	TRBJ1-4	once	TRBD1	CASSRDRGPNEKLFF	TGTGCCAGCAGTCGAGACAGGGGGCCTAATGAAAAACTGTTTTTT
TRBV2	TRBJ2-2	few	-	CASRLGQRGTGELFF	TGTGCCAGCAGATTGGGGCAGCGAGGGACCGGGGAGCTGTTTTTT
TRBV5-6	TRBJ1-5	-	-	CASSLLVAGSQPQHF	TGTGCCAGCAGCTTGCTGGTAGCAGGATCCCAGCCCCAGCATTTT
TRBV2	TRBJ2-1	-	TRBD2	CARQKSGLRPDNGQFF	TGTGCCCGCCAAAAATCGGGACTACGGCCGGACAATGGGCAGTTCTTC
TRBV29-1	TRBJ2-1	once	TRBD2	CSVREGPLEQFF	TGCAGCGTTAGGGAGGGACCCCTTGAGCAGTTCTTC
TRBV19	TRBJ2-1	-	TRBD1	CASTMQGVGSGEQFF	TGTGCCAGTACAATGCAGGGGGTTGGATCGGGTGAGCAGTTCTTC
TRBV28	TRBJ2-7	-	-	CASSLFVSVHSYEQYF	TGTGCCAGCAGTTTATTTGTCTCAGTTCATTCCTACGAGCAGTACTTC
TRBV2	TRBJ2-1	-	-	CASSRTPYSEQFF	TGTGCCAGCAGTAGGACTCCTTACAGTGAGCAGTTCTTC
TRBV9	TRBJ1-2	-	-	CASRDLDSFGIYGYTF	TGTGCCAGCAGAGATCTTGACAGTTTTGGGATTTATGGCTACACCTTC
TRBV4-1	TRBJ2-3	few	TRBD2	CASSFGGARDTQYF	TGCGCCAGCAGCTTCGGGGGGGCCAGGGATACGCAGTATTTT
TRBV4-2	TRBJ2-3	once	-	CASSPGSRDTQYF	TGTGCCAGCAGCCCCGGATCCAGAGATACGCAGTATTTT
TRBV9	TRBJ1-3	-	-	CASSAQGMSSGNTIYF	TGTGCCAGCAGCGCGCAGGGGATGAGCTCTGGAAACACCATATATTTT
TRBV30	TRBJ2-7	-	-	CAWRQNSYEQYF	TGTGCCTGGAGACAGAACAGCTACGAGCAGTACTTC
TRBV25-1	TRBJ2-6	-	-	CASSSSSGANVLTF	TGTGCCAGCAGTTCGAGCTCTGGGGCCAACGTCCTGACTTTC
TRBV5-1	TRBJ2-7	-	-	CASSLGNRNYEQYF	TGCGCCAGCAGCTTAGGAAATCGCAACTACGAGCAGTACTTC
TRBV11-1	TRBJ2-7	-	TRBD2	CASSGLAGGRYEQYF	TGTGCCAGCAGCGGACTAGCGGGAGGCCGGTACGAGCAGTACTTC
TRBV7-8	TRBJ2-1	-	TRBD2	CASSPQLAGGGEQFF	TGTGCCAGCAGCCCACAACTAGCGGGAGGCGGTGAGCAGTTCTTC
TRBV7-9	TRBJ1-2	-	-	CASSPSSSLGPGYTF	TGTGCCAGCAGCCCGAGCAGCTCCCTCGGTCCTGGCTACACCTTC
TRBV4-3	TRBJ1-4	-	-	CASSQSLGDTYNEKLFF	TGCGCCAGCAGCCAAAGTTTAGGAGACACGTATAATGAAAAACTGTTTTTT
TRBV5-6	TRBJ1-3	-	-	CASSRTVGNTIYF	TGTGCCAGCAGCCGGACGGTTGGAAACACCATATATTTT
TRBV4-1	TRBJ2-1	-	TRBD2	CASSHPSGSFYEQFF	TGCGCCAGCAGCCACCCTAGCGGGAGTTTTTATGAGCAGTTCTTC
TRBV7-9	TRBJ2-6	-	-	CASTSRVAGANVLTF	TGTGCCAGCACCTCCCGGGTGGCTGGGGCCAACGTCCTGACTTTC
TRBV7-2	TRBJ2-5	-	-	CASTQGGRETQYF	TGTGCCAGCACCCAGGGGGGCCGGGAGACCCAGTACTTC
TRBV10-3	TRBJ2-2	-	TRBD1	CAISGATGAGTGELFF	TGTGCCATCAGTGGGGCGACAGGGGCGGGCACCGGGGAGCTGTTTTTT
TRBV5-1	TRBJ2-3	-	TRBD1	CASSSLNRGMNTDTQYF	TGCGCCAGCAGCTCACTTAACAGGGGGATGAACACAGATACGCAGTATTTT
TRBV6-6	TRBJ2-7	-	TRBD1	CASSLGQRYEQYF	TGTGCCAGCAGTTTGGGACAGCGCTACGAGCAGTACTTC
TRBV6-6	TRBJ1-2	few	-	CASCLQNYGYTF	TGTGCCAGCTGCTTACAGAACTATGGCTACACCTTC
TRBV4-2	TRBJ1-3	-	TRBD1	CASSQVGRTGEGNTIYF	TGTGCCAGCAGCCAAGTGGGGAGGACAGGGGAAGGAAACACCATATATTTT
TRBV5-1	TRBJ2-1	few	TRBD1	CASSLGGTGYNEQFF	TGCGCCAGCAGCTTGGGAGGGACAGGGTACAATGAGCAGTTCTTC
TRBV9	TRBJ2-1	-	TRBD2	CASSAGGAMANEQFF	TGTGCCAGCAGCGCCGGGGGGGCCATGGCAAATGAGCAGTTCTTC
TRBV11-1	TRBJ2-2	once	-	CASSFNGQGLYTGELFF	TGTGCCAGCAGCTTTAACGGGCAGGGGCTTTACACCGGGGAGCTGTTTTTT
TRBV12-5	TRBJ1-5	-	-	CASGLGESRIHQPQHF	TGTGCTAGTGGTTTGGGGGAGAGTAGAATTCATCAGCCCCAGCATTTT
TRBV6-5	TRBJ2-1	-	TRBD1	CASSYSGTANNEQFF	TGTGCCAGCAGTTACTCCGGGACAGCCAACAATGAGCAGTTCTTC
TRBV6-1	TRBJ2-1	once	-	CASSEVVVFPYNEQFF	TGTGCCAGCAGTGAAGTCGTAGTTTTTCCCTACAATGAGCAGTTCTTC